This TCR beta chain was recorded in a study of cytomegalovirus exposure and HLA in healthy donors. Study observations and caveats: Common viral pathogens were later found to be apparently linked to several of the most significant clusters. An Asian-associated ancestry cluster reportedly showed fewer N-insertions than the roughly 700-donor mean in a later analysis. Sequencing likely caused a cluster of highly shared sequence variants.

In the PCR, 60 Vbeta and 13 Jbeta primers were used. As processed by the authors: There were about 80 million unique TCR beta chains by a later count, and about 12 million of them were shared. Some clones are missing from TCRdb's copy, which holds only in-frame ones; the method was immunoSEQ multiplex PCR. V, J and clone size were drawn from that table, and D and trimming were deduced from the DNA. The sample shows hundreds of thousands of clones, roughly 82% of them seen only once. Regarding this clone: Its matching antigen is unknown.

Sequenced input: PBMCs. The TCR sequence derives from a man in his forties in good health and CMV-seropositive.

The CDR3 sequence: CASSQEIKGAETQYF. DNA for the CDR3: TGTGCCAGCAGCCAAGAGATCAAGGGGGCAGAGACCCAGTACTTC. The J gene is TRBJ2-5, the V gene TRBV4-2; 7 bases match TRBD1. J lost 4 bases, V lost 0 bases, and 5 bases had no gene match. Germline CDR1 reads LGHNA; CDR2 reads YNFKEQ. CDR3 size: 15 residues.